This T cell receptor beta chain is from a study of blood T cells in healthy people across ages. Regarding the study as a whole: Whereas aged donors had fewer naive CD4+ cells, long-lived donors had more of them and higher diversity.

A second PCR, run for about 7 to 11 cycles, used a sample-barcoded 5' primer plus a J-beta primer mix. A template-switch adaptor that had 12 random nucleotides put a tag on each cDNA molecule. In TCRdb, the 5' RACE reads were re-called with MiXCR into one record per CDR3 protein. The top ten hold roughly 8.2% of the sample, which has 1.5 million to 2 million distinct CDR3 sequences, roughly 28% seen once. This clonotype was observed at least ten times. The antigen is unknown. V was pared by 5 bases and J by 2 bases, with 4 bases of the junction left unmatched. The CDR3 totals 14 residues. Germline CDR1 is LGHNA and CDR2 is YNFKEQ.

The sequenced sample consisted of blood. The receptor comes from a woman aged 25 to 39 in good health. This chain uses TRBV4-2 with TRBJ2-7; TRBD1 matches at 9 bases. In DNA, the CDR3 is TGTGCCAGCAGCGAAGGACAGGGGACCTACGAGCAGTACTTC. Protein sequence: CASSEGQGTYEQYF.